One sample yielded the 6 T cell receptor beta chains listed below, sequenced in a study of blood T cell repertoires in COVID-19. This table comes from immunoSEQ multiplex PCR, and its TCRdb copy is limited to in-frame clones, with some not included. The table shows some 120,000 clones, with 70% to 90% occurring only once. The specimen was peripheral blood. The source of these receptors is an elderly woman with acute or convalescent COVID-19.

This clone showed up just a few times. The CDR3 nucleotides read TGTGCCACCAGTCCTAGCGGAGCCGGGGTAGATACGCAGTATTTT. This translates into CATSPSGAGVDTQYF. This chain joins TRBV24-1 and TRBJ2-3; 7 nucleotides align to TRBD2. The germline CDR1 and CDR2 sequences are KGHDR and SFDVKD. The CDR3 has 15 residues. J gave up 5 bases and V 6 bases, and 10 bases lay outside the gene matches.

V gene TRBV19 combines with J gene TRBJ2-1, with 7 bases lining up with TRBD1. Losses at the gene ends were 5 bases for V and 8 bases for J; bases not matched to a gene: 6. This CDR3 region has 13 residues. Germline CDR1 reads LNHDA; CDR2 reads SQIVND (reference sequence). The CDR3 spells CASSHRQGDEQFF. CDR3 nucleotides: TGTGCCAGTAGTCACCGACAGGGCGATGAGCAGTTCTTC.

The J gene is TRBJ2-7, the V gene TRBV6-5, with a possible D match to TRBD2 (8 bases). Per the germline V gene, CDR1 is MNHEY and CDR2 is SVGAGI. V gave up 5 bases and J gave up 3 bases, with 17 bases separating them. There are 15 residues in the CDR3. The CDR3 nucleotides are TGTGCCAGCAGTAGACAGGGTAGCGGGGACTACGAGCAGTACTTC. Translated: CASSRQGSGDYEQYF.

The genes are TRBV9 and TRBJ1-1; D is unresolved. Trimming stripped 0 bases from V and 1 base from J, with 4 bases between. The CDR3 sequence is 13 residues long. From germline, CDR1 is SGDLS and CDR2 YYNGEE. In DNA, the CDR3 is TGTGCCAGCAGCGTAGACTGGAACACTGAAGCTTTCTTT. It yields the protein CASSVDWNTEAFF.

CDR3 sequence reads: CASSERGQEVGAEAFF. The CDR3 DNA is TGTGCCAGCAGTGAACGAGGCCAGGAGGTCGGCGCTGAAGCTTTCTTT. This chain joins TRBV6-1 and TRBJ1-1; no reliable D call. Germline CDR1 and CDR2: MNHNS and SASEGT. V dropped 2 bases and J dropped 6 bases, with 19 bases sitting between them. The CDR3 spans 16 residues.

The chain's CDR3 is CASSRQGNTEAFF. The CDR3 bases are TGTGCCAGCAGTAGGCAGGGTAACACTGAAGCTTTCTTT. J is TRBJ1-1 and V is TRBV6-5; TRBD1 is a possible D gene (5 bases). The CDR3 is made up of 13 amino acids. Between the trimmed V and J ends, which lost 5 bases and 2 bases, there was a span of 9 bases. Germline V gene data show CDR1 as MNHEY and CDR2 as SVGAGI.